A single sample gave rise to the 24 T cell receptor beta chains below, sequenced in a study of chemoradiotherapy in HPV16-positive cancers. Only in-frame clones appear in the TCRdb table, and some are missing; sequencing was by immunoSEQ multiplex PCR. There are tens of thousands of clones in the sample; approximately 93% occur only once, and roughly 2.5% lies in the top ten. Sampling was done from a patient who underwent chemoradiotherapy. All receptors come from a human donor with HPV-associated anogenital cancer.

This rearrangement joins TRBV7-3 to TRBJ2-1; TRBD1 or TRBD2 may be the D gene (6 bases each). V was cut by 0 bases and J by 10 bases, with 13 bases left in between. The CDR3 covers 14 residues. Germline CDR1 and CDR2: SGHTA and FQGTGA. CDR3 sequence reads: CASSLTSGAGEQFF. The CDR3 DNA reads TGTGCCAGCAGCTTAACATCGGGGGCAGGCGAGCAGTTCTTC. Full variable domain (rest looked up from reference TRBV7-3 and TRBJ2-1): GAGVSQTPSNKVTEKGKYVELRCDPISGHTALYWYRQSLGQGPEFLIYFQGTGAADDSGLPNDRFFAVRPEGSVSTLKIQRTERGDSAVYLCASSLTSGAGEQFFGPGTRLTVL.

The CDR3 DNA reads TGTGCCAGCAGCTCGATTTGGGCGTATGAGCAGTTCTTC. It encodes CASSSIWAYEQFF. The chain links TRBV11-1 to TRBJ2-1; the D is unclear. The ends were cut back, 4 bases at V and 8 bases at J, with 12 bases in the middle. The CDR3 sequence is 13 residues long. Germline-derived CDR1 and CDR2 are SGHAT and FQDESV (reference sequence).

J is TRBJ1-2 and V is TRBV11-2; 9 positions match TRBD1. The trim removed 6 bases at V and 5 bases at J, leaving 7 bases unmatched. Germline loops: CDR1 SGHAT, CDR2 FQNNGV. This CDR3 has 14 residues. The CDR3 loop reads CASRPGTGNYGYTF. DNA for the CDR3: TGTGCCAGCAGACCCGGGACAGGGAATTATGGCTACACCTTC.

This clone occurred a few times. V usage is TRBV5-1 and J usage is TRBJ2-1; TRBD2 aligns across 10 bases. With V trimmed by 2 bases and J by 9 bases, 11 bases remained unmatched. This CDR3 is built from 16 residues. The germline V gene encodes CDR1 SGHRS and CDR2 YFSETQ. As DNA, the CDR3 is TGCGCCAGCAGCTTTTTATCTAGCGGGAGTTGGGGTGAGCAGTTCTTC. Translating gives CASSFLSSGSWGEQFF.

The rearrangement uses TRBV4-1 and TRBJ2-3; perhaps TRBD2 as D (6 bases). V gave up 0 bases and J gave up 2 bases, with 15 bases separating them. The CDR3 sequence is 17 residues long. The V gene's germline CDR1 is MGHRA and CDR2 YSYEKL. CDR3 loop: CASSQEGGGTPTDTQYF. The CDR3 DNA follows: TGCGCCAGCAGCCAAGAAGGCGGCGGGACTCCCACAGATACGCAGTATTTT.

CDR3 loop: CAWSVGSGETDTQYF. The CDR3 nucleotides read TGTGCCTGGAGTGTAGGTAGCGGGGAAACGGATACGCAGTATTTT. The rearrangement links TRBV30 to TRBJ2-3; 8 bases are shared with TRBD2. Germline V gives CDR1 GTSNPN, CDR2 SVGIG (reference sequence). The J segment lost 6 bases and the V segment lost 0 bases, leaving 8 bases of the junction unmatched. The CDR3 consists of 15 residues.

This chain links TRBV6-5 with TRBJ2-5; TRBD1 is a possible D gene (6 bases). Trimming removed 4 bases from V and 3 bases from J, with 18 bases in between. CDR3 length: 16 residues. The germline CDR1 and CDR2 sequences are MNHEY and SVGAGI. The chain's CDR3 is CASSFKPGVQEETQYF. The DNA for the CDR3 is TGTGCCAGCAGTTTTAAACCAGGGGTTCAGGAAGAGACCCAGTACTTC.

The chain links TRBV19 to TRBJ2-3; 8 bases map to TRBD1. This CDR3 is built from 16 residues. J was trimmed by 2 bases and V by 3 bases; bases with no gene match: 7. Germline lookup yields CDR1 LNHDA and CDR2 SQIVND (reference sequence). The CDR3 spells CASSMAGGTFTDTQYF. The CDR3 DNA reads TGTGCCAGTAGTATGGCAGGGGGCACCTTCACAGATACGCAGTATTTT. Full variable domain (remainder filled in from reference TRBV19 and TRBJ2-3): DGGITQSPKYLFRKEGQNVTLSCEQNLNHDAMYWYRQDPGQGLRLIYYSQIVNDFQKGDIAEGYSVSREKKESFPLTVTSAQKNPTAFYLCASSMAGGTFTDTQYFGPGTRLTVL.

For the CDR3, the DNA is TGCGCCAGCAGCTTGGCAGGGATGGGGGCAGGGTCAGAGACCCAGTACTTC. It yields the protein CASSLAGMGAGSETQYF. This sequence joins TRBV5-1 and TRBJ2-5; weak D call: TRBD1 (6 bases). Trimming pared 0 bases from V and 4 bases from J, leaving 19 bases between. Germline-derived CDR1 and CDR2 are SGHRS and YFSETQ. CDR3 length: 17 amino acids.

This chain links TRBV14 with TRBJ1-1; D is possibly TRBD1 (5 bases). The CDR3 loop spans 15 amino acids. Germline CDR1 and CDR2: SGHDN and FVKESK. V lost 3 bases, J lost 0 bases, and 11 bases lay in between. CDR3 nucleotide sequence: TGTGCCAGCAGCCAGGGAGACAGACTGAACACTGAAGCTTTCTTT. Translating gives CASSQGDRLNTEAFF.

This clone was counted once. The chain couples TRBV14 to TRBJ2-3, with D perhaps TRBD1 or TRBD2 (5 bases each). This CDR3 contains 17 residues. V was pared by 0 bases and J by 5 bases, with 18 bases between. In germline, CDR1 is SGHDN, CDR2 FVKESK. The CDR3 loop is CASSQDGTHISGDTQYF. In nucleotides, the CDR3 is TGTGCCAGCAGCCAAGACGGGACCCACATCAGCGGAGATACGCAGTATTTT.

The table lists this clone with a count of one. This chain joins TRBV2 and TRBJ1-2; unclear D gene. Germline-derived CDR1 and CDR2 are SNHLY and FYNNEI. The CDR3 spans 16 residues. Trimming shortened V by 0 bases and J by 4 bases, and 15 bases separated the two germline ends. CDR3: CASSEALRGRSYGYTF. In DNA, the CDR3 is TGTGCCAGCAGTGAAGCGCTTCGCGGACGGAGCTATGGCTACACCTTC.

This clone was observed once. The gene calls are TRBV10-3 and TRBJ2-7, with a tentative D call TRBD1 (5 bases). This CDR3 is built from 11 residues. The V gene's germline CDR1 is ENHRY and CDR2 SYGVKD. V was clipped by 6 bases and J by 4 bases, with 7 bases between them. The CDR3 loop is CAISDSYEQYF. CDR3 coding DNA: TGTGCCATCAGCGACAGTTACGAGCAGTACTTC.

The chain has TRBV30 and TRBJ1-5, with TRBD1 identical over 8 bases. V gave up 3 bases and J gave up 7 bases; unmatched junction bases: 8. Germline CDR1 is GTSNPN and CDR2 is SVGIG (reference sequence). The CDR3 contains 14 residues. The CDR3 sequence is CAWRGQGARQPQHF. CDR3 DNA sequence: TGTGCCTGGAGGGGGCAGGGGGCGCGGCAGCCCCAGCATTTT.

Worth noting for this clone: One end of the junction fails to match germline, which may point to a read error. V is TRBV28 and J is TRBJ1-5; 7 bases align to TRBD1. Germline V CDR1 and CDR2: MDHEN, SYDVKM. The CDR3 consists of 16 residues. The CDR3 is CTSRAGTDNSNQPQHF. The DNA of the CDR3 is TGTACCAGCAGAGCCGGGACAGATAATAGCAATCAGCCCCAGCATTTT.

In this sample, this clone turned up once. The rearrangement uses TRBV29-1 and TRBJ1-2; 8 bases match TRBD1. Germline V CDR1 and CDR2: SQVTM, ANQGSEA. The CDR3 sequence is 13 residues long. Trimming took 5 bases from V and 4 from J; bases not matched to a gene: 6. CDR3 amino acids: CSVLGQGLYGYTF. The CDR3 region has the DNA TGCAGCGTTCTTGGACAGGGCCTCTATGGCTACACCTTC.

This clone was recorded a few times. V is TRBV5-1 and J is TRBJ2-2; D not certain. V lost 0 bases and J lost 1, with 10 bases in between. Germline values: CDR1 SGHRS, CDR2 YFSETQ. The CDR3 is 16 amino acids. The CDR3 loop reads CASSLAGPLNTGELFF. The CDR3 DNA sequence: TGCGCCAGCAGCTTGGCAGGACCGTTGAACACCGGGGAGCTGTTTTTT.

The V call is TRBV7-8, the J call TRBJ1-1; maybe TRBD1 (6 bases). V dropped 5 bases and J dropped 1 base, with 14 bases sitting between them. This CDR3 region has 15 residues. CDR1 and CDR2 (germline): SGHVS, FQNEAQ. CDR3: CASSTYDRPNTEAFF. CDR3 bases: TGTGCCAGCAGCACCTACGACAGGCCGAACACTGAAGCTTTCTTT.

The chain is built from TRBV5-4 and TRBJ2-1, with 12 nucleotides matching TRBD2. The CDR3 is 17 amino acids. Germline V lookup: CDR1 SGHNT, CDR2 YYREEE (reference sequence). Trimming took 3 bases from V and 4 from J; bases not matched to a gene: 8. The DNA of the CDR3 is TGTGCCAGCAGCTCCGGACTAGCGGGACTCTCATACAATGAGCAGTTCTTC. It codes for CASSSGLAGLSYNEQFF.

The V gene is TRBV2, the J gene TRBJ2-1; D unclear. Germline CDR1 SNHLY, CDR2 FYNNEI. The ends were cut back, 4 bases at V and 6 bases at J, with 7 bases in the middle. The CDR3 is 12 amino acids. The CDR3 here is CASSVDRNEQFF. The CDR3 nucleotides read TGTGCCAGCAGTGTGGATCGCAATGAGCAGTTCTTC.

The J gene is TRBJ2-2, the V gene TRBV19; D call uncertain. The CDR3 spans 15 residues. The V end was cut by 3 bases, the J end by 6 bases, with 14 bases between. In germline, CDR1 is LNHDA, CDR2 SQIVND (reference sequence). In DNA form, the CDR3 reads TGTGCCAGTAGTATGGGCAGTTTCGTGCCCGGGGAGCTGTTTTTT. Protein: CASSMGSFVPGELFF. The variable domain in full, with the rest retrieved from reference TRBV19 and TRBJ2-2, is DGGITQSPKYLFRKEGQNVTLSCEQNLNHDAMYWYRQDPGQGLRLIYYSQIVNDFQKGDIAEGYSVSREKKESFPLTVTSAQKNPTAFYLCASSMGSFVPGELFFGEGSRLTVL.

The gene calls are TRBV7-9 and TRBJ1-2; D not certain. With 0 bases removed from V and 13 bases from J, the gap between germline ends came to 18 bases. There are 14 residues in the CDR3. The germline gives CDR1 SEHNR, CDR2 FQNEAQ (reference sequence). The CDR3 bases are TGTGCCAGCAGCTTAGCCACGGAGGCCGCATATCTCACCTTC. Amino acids: CASSLATEAAYLTF.

The genes are TRBV6-5 and TRBJ2-7; 11 bases fit TRBD2. CDR1 is MNHEY, CDR2 SVGAGI, per germline. The length of the CDR3 is 15 residues. J was trimmed by 3 bases and V by 4 bases; bases with no gene match: 5. Here the CDR3 reads CASSSGTSGSYEQYF. The CDR3 DNA sequence: TGTGCCAGCAGTTCGGGGACTAGCGGAAGCTACGAGCAGTACTTC.

The chain links TRBV10-3 to TRBJ1-1; D is possibly TRBD1 (6 bases). CDR3 size: 13 residues. CDR1 and CDR2 from the germline V gene are ENHRY and SYGVKD. V was trimmed by 6 bases and J by 1 base, leaving 9 bases between them. The DNA for the CDR3 is TGTGCCATCAGGGGACACACGAACACTGAAGCTTTCTTT. This gives the protein CAIRGHTNTEAFF.